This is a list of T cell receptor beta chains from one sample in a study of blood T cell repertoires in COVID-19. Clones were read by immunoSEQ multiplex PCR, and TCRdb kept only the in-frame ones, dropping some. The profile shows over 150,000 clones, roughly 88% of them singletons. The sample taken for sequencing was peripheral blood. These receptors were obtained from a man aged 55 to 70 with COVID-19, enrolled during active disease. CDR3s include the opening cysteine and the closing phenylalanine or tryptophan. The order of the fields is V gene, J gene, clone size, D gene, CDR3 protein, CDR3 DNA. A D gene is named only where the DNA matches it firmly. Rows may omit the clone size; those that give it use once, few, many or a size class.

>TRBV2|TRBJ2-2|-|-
CASTPSGIGTGELFF
TGTGCCAGCACTCCATCCGGGATCGGCACCGGGGAGCTGTTTTTT
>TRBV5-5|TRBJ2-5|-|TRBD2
CASSIGLARGETQYF
TGTGCCAGCAGCATTGGACTAGCCAGGGGAGAGACCCAGTACTTC
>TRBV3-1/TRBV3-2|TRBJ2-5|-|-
CASSQARGETQYF
TGTGCCAGCAGCCAAGCTAGGGGTGAGACCCAGTACTTC
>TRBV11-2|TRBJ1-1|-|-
CASSLLTGMRDTEAFF
TGTGCCAGCAGCTTACTAACAGGGATGCGGGACACTGAAGCTTTCTTT
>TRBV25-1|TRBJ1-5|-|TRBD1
CASSYTGDAQPQHF
TGTGCCAGCAGTTATACAGGGGATGCCCAGCCCCAGCATTTT
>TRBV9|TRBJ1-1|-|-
CASSVAQRLDRYSEAFF
TGTGCCAGCAGCGTAGCCCAAAGACTAGACAGATATTCTGAAGCTTTCTTT
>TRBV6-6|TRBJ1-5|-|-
CASSYSDSLNQPQHF
TGTGCCAGCAGTTACTCGGACAGCTTAAATCAGCCCCAGCATTTT
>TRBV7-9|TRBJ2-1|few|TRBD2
CASSPKQREGLPYNEQFF
TGTGCCAGCAGCCCAAAACAGCGGGAGGGCCTCCCCTACAATGAGCAGTTCTTC
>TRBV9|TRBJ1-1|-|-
CASSAGPGKTEAFF
TGTGCCAGCAGCGCCGGACCGGGAAAGACTGAAGCTTTCTTT
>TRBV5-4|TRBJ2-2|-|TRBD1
CASSSGQGIGELFF
TGTGCCAGCAGTTCGGGACAGGGGATTGGGGAGCTGTTTTTT
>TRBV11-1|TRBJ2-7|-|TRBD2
CASSPWTSSYEQYF
TGTGCCAGCAGCCCGTGGACTAGTTCCTACGAGCAGTACTTC
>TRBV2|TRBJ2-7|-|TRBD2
CASSDRGRLEQYF
TGTGCCAGCAGTGATCGCGGGAGACTCGAGCAGTACTTC
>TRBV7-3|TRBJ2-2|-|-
CASSPHVGGTGELFF
TGTGCCAGCAGCCCCCATGTAGGGGGCACCGGGGAGCTGTTTTTT
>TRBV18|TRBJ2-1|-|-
CASSPLGIHYNEQFF
TGTGCCAGCTCACCACTCGGGATTCACTACAATGAGCAGTTCTTC
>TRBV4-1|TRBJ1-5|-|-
CASRPTPGFGQPQHF
TGCGCCAGCAGGCCTACCCCGGGGTTCGGGCAGCCCCAGCATTTT
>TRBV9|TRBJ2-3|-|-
CASSVMFSTDTQYF
TGTGCCAGCAGCGTAATGTTCTCCACAGATACGCAGTATTTT
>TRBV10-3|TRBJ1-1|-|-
CAISENGERTEAFF
TGTGCCATCAGTGAGAATGGGGAGCGCACTGAAGCTTTCTTT
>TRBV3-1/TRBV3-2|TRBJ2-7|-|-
CASSLFYEQYF
TGTGCCAGCAGCCTATTTTACGAGCAGTACTTC
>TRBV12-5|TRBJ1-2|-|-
CASGLSGTRYGYTF
TGTGCTAGTGGTTTGTCAGGGACTCGCTATGGCTACACCTTC
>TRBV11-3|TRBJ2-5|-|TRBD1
CASSVGGTGGPRETQYF
TGTGCCAGCAGCGTAGGGGGGACAGGGGGGCCTCGGGAGACCCAGTACTTC
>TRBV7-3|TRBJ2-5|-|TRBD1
CASSPHGTAQETQYF
TGTGCCAGCAGCCCTCATGGGACAGCTCAAGAGACCCAGTACTTC
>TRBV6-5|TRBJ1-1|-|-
CASSYSRWGDTEAFF
TGTGCCAGCAGTTACTCGAGATGGGGAGACACTGAAGCTTTCTTT
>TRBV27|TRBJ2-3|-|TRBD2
CASRRTRLDYTDTQYF
TGTGCCAGCAGGAGGACTAGATTAGACTACACAGATACGCAGTATTTT
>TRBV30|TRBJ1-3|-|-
CAWDRFSGNTIYF
TGTGCCTGGGATCGGTTCTCTGGAAACACCATATATTTT
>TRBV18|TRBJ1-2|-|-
CASSLDSTGGGYTF
TGTGCCAGCTCCTTGGACTCAACCGGAGGTGGCTACACCTTC
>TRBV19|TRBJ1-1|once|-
CASSDQGLLMNTEAFF
TGTGCCAGTAGCGATCAGGGACTTCTCATGAACACTGAAGCTTTCTTT
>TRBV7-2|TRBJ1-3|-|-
CASSLGGGKGSGNTIYF
TGTGCCAGCAGCTTAGGGGGAGGGAAGGGCTCTGGAAACACCATATATTTT
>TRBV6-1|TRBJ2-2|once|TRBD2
CASREAGGSTGELFF
TGTGCCAGCAGGGAAGCGGGAGGGAGCACCGGGGAGCTGTTTTTT
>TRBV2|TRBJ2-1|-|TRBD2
CASSELAGVKNEQFF
TGTGCCAGCAGTGAACTAGCGGGAGTAAAGAATGAGCAGTTCTTC
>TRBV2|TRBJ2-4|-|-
CASVVGGTKNIQYF
TGTGCCAGCGTCGTCGGGGGTACCAAAAACATTCAGTACTTC
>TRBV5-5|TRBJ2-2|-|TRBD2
CASSLVAGVRTGELFF
TGTGCCAGCAGCTTGGTTGCGGGGGTGAGGACCGGGGAGCTGTTTTTT
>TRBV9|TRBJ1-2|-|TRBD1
CASSDRDRKLIGYTF
TGTGCCAGCAGCGACCGGGACAGGAAATTGATTGGCTACACCTTC
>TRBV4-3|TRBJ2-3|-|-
CASSQDGQSSTDTQYF
TGCGCCAGCAGCCAAGATGGGCAGTCTAGCACAGATACGCAGTATTTT
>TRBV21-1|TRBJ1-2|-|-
CASRTEGGGRYEEGYTF
TGTGCCAGCAGAACGGAGGGTGGGGGAAGGTACGAAGAAGGCTACACCTTC
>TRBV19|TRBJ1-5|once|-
CASTLTGVGNQPQHF
TGTGCCAGTACCCTCACGGGGGTCGGCAATCAGCCCCAGCATTTT
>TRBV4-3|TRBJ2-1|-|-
CASSPRGNKKKETQRNEQFF
TGCGCCAGCAGCCCCAGGGGTAATAAAAAAAAAGAAACACAACGCAATGAGCAGTTCTTC
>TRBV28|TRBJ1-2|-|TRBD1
CATGTANYGYTF
TGTGCCACCGGGACAGCTAACTATGGCTACACCTTC
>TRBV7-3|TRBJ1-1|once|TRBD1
CASSLSRTGGEAFF
TGTGCCAGCAGCTTATCCAGGACAGGGGGCGAGGCTTTCTTT
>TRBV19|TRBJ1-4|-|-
CASSIEVQGLNEKLFF
TGTGCCAGTAGTATAGAAGTCCAGGGGCTTAATGAAAAACTGTTTTTT
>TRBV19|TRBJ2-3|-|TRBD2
CASSIRRGGTDTQYF
TGTGCCAGTAGTATCCGGCGGGGGGGCACAGATACGCAGTATTTT
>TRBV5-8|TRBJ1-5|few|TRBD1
CASSPGTGVGQPQHF
TGTGCCAGCAGCCCCGGGACAGGGGTTGGCCAGCCCCAGCATTTT
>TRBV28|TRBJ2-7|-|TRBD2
CASSPGTSGTYEQYF
TGTGCCAGCAGCCCAGGGACTAGCGGCACCTACGAGCAGTACTTC
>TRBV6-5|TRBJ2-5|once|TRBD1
CASIQDRGETQYF
TGTGCCAGCATCCAGGACAGGGGTGAGACCCAGTACTTC
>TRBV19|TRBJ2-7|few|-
CASSLRHGGGYEQYF
TGTGCCAGTAGTCTAAGACACGGGGGAGGCTACGAGCAGTACTTC
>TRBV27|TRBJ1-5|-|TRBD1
CASTTGGTNQPQHF
TGTGCCAGCACGACAGGGGGGACCAATCAGCCCCAGCATTTT
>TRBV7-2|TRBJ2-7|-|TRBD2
CASSLGAGGIVRVYEQYF
TGTGCCAGCAGCTTAGGAGCGGGAGGGATAGTTAGGGTTTACGAGCAGTACTTC
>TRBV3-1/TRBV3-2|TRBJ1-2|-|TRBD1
CASSQEFRQGRYGYTF
TGTGCCAGCAGCCAAGAATTTAGACAGGGGCGCTATGGCTACACCTTC
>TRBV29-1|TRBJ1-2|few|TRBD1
CSVGDRDDYGYTF
TGCAGCGTTGGGGACAGGGATGACTATGGCTACACCTTC